Listed here is a single T cell receptor beta chain. The germline V and J ends were trimmed by 6 bases and 5 bases, with 8 bases remaining between them. Germline CDR1 reads SNHLY; CDR2 reads FYNNEI. This CDR3 has 11 amino acids. The data are from a study of blood T cell repertoires in COVID-19. Clones were read by immunoSEQ multiplex PCR, and TCRdb kept only the in-frame ones, dropping some. The sample comprises around 130,000 clones, roughly 90% of which are singletons, and 3% to 4% rests with the top ten. The V call is TRBV2, the J call TRBJ2-7; unclear D gene. Sequences were obtained from peripheral blood. The receptor was derived from a man between 50 and 59 years old with active COVID-19. In nucleotides, the CDR3 is TGTGCCAGCAGCCAGCGCCACGAGCAGTACTTC. Translation: CASSQRHEQYF.